This T cell receptor (beta chain) was found in a study of beta chain features in type 1 diabetes. General study results and limits: TCRB CDR3s from Type 1 diabetes patients were moderately but significantly shorter in all four CD4+ subsets. Among type 1 diabetes patients, VDJ junctions had fewer insertions and more deletions.

Trimming took 0 bases from V and 2 from J, leaving 7 bases between them. Germline CDR1 LNHNV, CDR2 YYDKDF (reference sequence). The CDR3 loop spans 14 amino acids. Comment on this clone: Its antigen is unidentified. Other DNA sequences in this sample translate to the same CDR3.

The study reverse transcribed the entire isolated RNA, so it sequenced expressed TCRB transcripts. Measured with immunoSEQ multiplex PCR; TCRdb has only the in-frame clones, and not every one. The sample records 600,000 to 750,000 clones, approximately 13% being singletons. The source is a young man with type 1 diabetes. Sequencing used naive CD4+ T cells from blood. The chain links TRBV15 to TRBJ1-1; D is undetermined. The CDR3 loop is CATSRDRSNTEAFF. The CDR3 coding sequence is TGTGCCACCAGCAGAGACAGGAGTAACACTGAAGCTTTCTTT.